In this sample, the clone carrying this T cell receptor (beta chain) turned up a few times. Its antigen is unknown. The germline V gene encodes CDR1 MNHEY and CDR2 SVGEGT. The CDR3 has 13 residues. V lost 8 bases, J lost 2 bases, and 6 bases stayed unmatched. The entry originates in a study of identical twins. TCRdb fed the 5' RACE reads into MiXCR, producing one record per CDR3 protein. In the table there are 600,000 to 700,000 distinct CDR3 sequences, less than 25% of which are singletons. Findings and limits, study-wide: Among beta out-of-frame sequences, excess sharing between twins appeared weaker.

This sample also appeared in a second study, on T cells expressing NK-cell markers. That work contributes: Among eight sequenced donors, seven carried HCMV seropositivity while one was seronegative. Several donors' CD3+CD56-NKG2C+ cells were dominated by the same clonotypes.

The sequenced sample was PBMCs. This receptor was obtained from a young woman in good health. The J gene is TRBJ2-7, the V gene TRBV6-2 or TRBV6-3; 7 nucleotides align to TRBD1. The CDR3 region has the DNA TGTGCCAGCCTTGACAGGGAACCCTACGAGCAGTACTTC. Translating gives CASLDREPYEQYF.